A single sample gave rise to the 21 T cell receptor beta chains below, sequenced in a study of shared clonotypes between healthy human individuals. Data came from immunoSEQ multiplex PCR; TCRdb stores just in-frame clones and leaves some out. The sample gives some 2.3 million clones, about 92% of which show up once; 0.39% is in the top ten. Sequenced: naive CD4+ T cells from PBMCs. This sample's subset: CD45RA+ positively selected. The receptors originated from a man aged 18 to 29 in good health. Some clones in this sample may be carry-over from other donors' samples.

The chain recombines TRBV6-5 with TRBJ2-7; D is unclear. Germline loops: CDR1 MNHEY, CDR2 SVGAGI. V lost 8 bases, J lost 3 bases, and 14 bases lay in between. The CDR3 contains 13 residues. The CDR3 bases are TGTGCCAGCGCCGGAAGGCGGAACTACGAGCAGTACTTC. Its translation is CASAGRRNYEQYF.

V is TRBV7-3 and J is TRBJ2-2; TRBD1 matches 7 bases. The CDR3 length is 16 residues. The V gene's germline CDR1 is SGHTA and CDR2 FQGTGA. J was trimmed by 0 bases and V by 5 bases; bases with no gene match: 6. DNA for the CDR3: TGTGCCAGCAGCCTAGCAGGGGGATCGAACACCGGGGAGCTGTTTTTT. Translating it yields CASSLAGGSNTGELFF. The variable domain in full, with the rest retrieved from reference TRBV7-3 and TRBJ2-2, is GAGVSQTPSNKVTEKGKYVELRCDPISGHTALYWYRQSLGQGPEFLIYFQGTGAADDSGLPNDRFFAVRPEGSVSTLKIQRTERGDSAVYLCASSLAGGSNTGELFFGEGSRLTVL.

The gene calls are TRBV5-1 and TRBJ2-5; D is undetermined. Germline V lookup: CDR1 SGHRS, CDR2 YFSETQ. The V gene lost 1 base and the J gene lost 2 bases, with 3 bases spanning the gap. CDR3 length: 12 residues. The CDR3 DNA reads TGCGCCAGCAGCTTGAAACAAGAGACCCAGTACTTC. Its protein is CASSLKQETQYF.

J is TRBJ2-1 and V is TRBV5-1; D ambiguous. CDR1 SGHRS and CDR2 YFSETQ come from the germline V gene. This CDR3 is 16 amino acids long. V lost 5 bases and J lost 4, with 19 bases in between. The CDR3 nucleotides read TGCGCCAGCAGTAACCCATTGGAGCAAAGATACAATGAGCAGTTCTTC. It translates to CASSNPLEQRYNEQFF.

The chain has TRBV5-1 and TRBJ1-1, with 9 bases identical to TRBD1. CDR3 length: 14 residues. Germline CDR1 SGHRS, CDR2 YFSETQ. Germline trimming cut 4 bases from V and 3 bases from J; bases unmatched to any gene: 4. The DNA of the CDR3 is TGCGCCAGCAGCCCAAGGACAGGGGACACTGAAGCTTTCTTT. Amino acid sequence: CASSPRTGDTEAFF.

The rearrangement joins TRBV6-6 to TRBJ2-4; 8 bases map to TRBD2. Germline V gives CDR1 MNHNY, CDR2 SVGAGI (reference sequence). Trimming cost V 6 bases and J 1 base; bases outside gene matches: 8. The CDR3 has 16 amino acids. The CDR3 sequence is CASSWTSPGAKNIQYF. In DNA form, the CDR3 reads TGTGCCAGCAGCTGGACTAGCCCTGGGGCCAAAAACATTCAGTACTTC.

In this sample, this clone turned up once. This chain connects TRBV5-1 to TRBJ2-3; 14 nucleotides match TRBD2. This CDR3 has 18 residues. The V segment lost 4 bases and the J segment 3 bases; nucleotides outside the gene matches: 10. CDR1 SGHRS and CDR2 YFSETQ come from the germline V gene. CDR3 sequence: CASSPGTSGGIVTDTQYF. Here the CDR3 DNA reads TGCGCCAGCAGCCCCGGGACTAGCGGGGGCATTGTGACAGATACGCAGTATTTT.

The rearrangement links TRBV6-7 to TRBJ2-1; no definite D call. TRBV6-7 falls under the ORF class, with uncertain function. The CDR3 length is 14 residues. Trimming took off 9 bases at V and 7 bases at J, with 19 bases between the two ends. The CDR3 reads CAREPTPQMNEQFF. CDR3 nucleotide sequence: TGTGCCAGAGAACCGACTCCTCAAATGAATGAGCAGTTCTTC.

The V call is TRBV30, the J call TRBJ2-3, with 9 bases matching TRBD2. Trimming at V came to 1 base and at J to 4 bases, leaving 6 bases not matched to a gene. Germline values: CDR1 GTSNPN, CDR2 SVGIG (reference sequence). The CDR3 runs to 15 residues. The CDR3 DNA reads as TGTGCCTGGAGTGCGGCGGGAGGGCCCGCAGATACGCAGTATTTT. Translation gives CAWSAAGGPADTQYF.

The chain couples TRBV7-3 to TRBJ2-7; D call uncertain. V dropped 5 bases and J dropped 2 bases, with 10 bases sitting between them. The CDR3 has 13 amino acids. The V gene's germline CDR1 is SGHTA and CDR2 FQGTGA. The DNA of the CDR3 is TGTGCCAGCAGCCTGGAACCTACCTACGAGCAGTACTTC. It yields the protein CASSLEPTYEQYF.

This chain connects TRBV5-1 to TRBJ2-1; D assignment may be TRBD1 or TRBD2 (5 bases each). CDR1 and CDR2 (germline): SGHRS, YFSETQ. V was shortened by 4 bases and J by 7 bases, with 12 bases between the two germline ends. The CDR3 totals 13 residues. CDR3 amino acids: CASSVGAGNEQFF. DNA for the CDR3: TGCGCCAGCAGCGTCGGGGCCGGGAATGAGCAGTTCTTC.

About this clone: This sample also contains other DNA sequences that code for the same CDR3. The rearrangement uses TRBV30 and TRBJ2-7; no clear D gene. Trimming took 1 base from V and 1 from J, leaving 11 bases between them. Germline lookup yields CDR1 GTSNPN and CDR2 SVGIG (reference sequence). The length of the CDR3 is 14 residues. CDR3 coding DNA: TGTGCCTGGAGTGCCGGCGGCTCGTCCTACGAGCAGTACTTC. Its protein product is CAWSAGGSSYEQYF.

This chain connects TRBV25-1 to TRBJ1-2; maybe TRBD1 (6 bases). Germline CDR1 MGHDK, CDR2 SYGVNS. Trimming took off 3 bases at V and 4 bases at J, with 15 bases between the two ends. This CDR3 contains 15 residues. The CDR3 loop is CASSDRGQQSYGYTF. The CDR3 bases are TGTGCCAGCAGTGACCGCGGACAGCAGTCCTATGGCTACACCTTC.

The genes are TRBV30 and TRBJ2-5, with a tentative D call TRBD2 (6 bases). V gave up 0 bases and J gave up 9 bases, with 14 bases separating them. The CDR3 has 13 amino acids. Germline CDR1 and CDR2: GTSNPN and SVGIG (reference sequence). CDR3 residues: CAWSVGAWEAQYF. In nucleotides, the CDR3 is TGTGCCTGGAGTGTAGGGGCTTGGGAGGCCCAGTACTTC. Looking up the rest from reference TRBV30 and TRBJ2-5 gives the full variable domain: SQTIHQWPATLVQPVGSPLSLECTVEGTSNPNLYWYRQAAGRGLQLLFYSVGIGQISSEVPQNLSASRPQDRQFILSSKKLLLSDSGFYLCAWSVGAWEAQYFGPGTRLLVL.

This chain links TRBV5-1 with TRBJ1-2; D ambiguous. The CDR3 is 14 amino acids. V was trimmed by 0 bases and J by 5 bases, leaving 11 bases between them. Germline CDR1 SGHRS, CDR2 YFSETQ. The CDR3, as DNA: TGCGCCAGCAGCTTGGCCCCCTCTGGGTATGGCTACACCTTC. Its protein product is CASSLAPSGYGYTF.

This chain uses TRBV2 with TRBJ1-1, with TRBD1 matching 9 bases. The J segment lost 1 base and the V segment lost 6 bases, leaving 12 bases of the junction unmatched. CDR1 and CDR2 from the germline V gene are SNHLY and FYNNEI. This CDR3 has 17 amino acids. As DNA, the CDR3 is TGTGCCAGCAGGTTCCGGGACAGGGCCGCGAGGAACACTGAAGCTTTCTTT. It is translated as CASRFRDRAARNTEAFF.

The chain links TRBV28 to TRBJ2-7; TRBD2 agrees at 9 bases. The CDR3 spans 14 residues. Germline assignment: CDR1 MDHEN and CDR2 SYDVKM. The J segment lost 6 bases and the V segment lost 6 bases, leaving 9 bases of the junction unmatched. Written as DNA, the CDR3 is TGTGCCAGCAGCAATAGCGGGAGAGAGGGCGAGCAGTACTTC. Amino acids: CASSNSGREGEQYF.

This clone came up once. This chain uses TRBV7-3 with TRBJ2-3; 7 nucleotides align to TRBD2. Losses at the gene ends were 5 bases for V and 4 bases for J; bases not matched to a gene: 6. Germline lookup yields CDR1 SGHTA and CDR2 FQGTGA. The length of the CDR3 is 14 residues. DNA for the CDR3: TGTGCCAGCAGCAGGTCAGCGGGACCAGATACGCAGTATTTT. Protein product: CASSRSAGPDTQYF. The variable domain in full, with the rest retrieved from reference TRBV7-3 and TRBJ2-3, is GAGVSQTPSNKVTEKGKYVELRCDPISGHTALYWYRQSLGQGPEFLIYFQGTGAADDSGLPNDRFFAVRPEGSVSTLKIQRTERGDSAVYLCASSRSAGPDTQYFGPGTRLTVL.

The rearrangement uses TRBV9 and TRBJ2-1, with TRBD2 matching over 8 bases. This CDR3 is 16 amino acids long. Trimming cost V 3 bases and J 4 bases; bases outside gene matches: 9. The germline gives CDR1 SGDLS, CDR2 YYNGEE. This CDR3 reads CASSGRTSTFYNEQFF. As DNA, the CDR3 is TGTGCCAGCAGCGGTAGGACTAGCACCTTTTACAATGAGCAGTTCTTC.

The chain recombines TRBV19 with TRBJ1-5; unclear D gene. The germline V gene has CDR1 LNHDA and CDR2 SQIVND (reference sequence). V lost 3 bases to trimming and J lost 7 bases, with 7 bases between them. The CDR3 contains 12 residues. The CDR3 coding sequence is TGTGCCAGTAGTATGGCGGGACAGCCCCAGCATTTT. Translation: CASSMAGQPQHF. Combining the CDR3 with reference TRBV19 and TRBJ1-5 gives the whole variable domain DGGITQSPKYLFRKEGQNVTLSCEQNLNHDAMYWYRQDPGQGLRLIYYSQIVNDFQKGDIAEGYSVSREKKESFPLTVTSAQKNPTAFYLCASSMAGQPQHFGDGTRLSIL.

The CDR3 nucleotides are TGCGCCAGCAGCTTGGCCCCTAGCGGGAATAGCAATGAGCAGTTCTTC. Translation: CASSLAPSGNSNEQFF. The rearrangement uses TRBV5-1 and TRBJ2-1; 9 bases fit TRBD2. The CDR3 length is 16 residues. Germline V gene sequence: CDR1 SGHRS, CDR2 YFSETQ. V shed 0 bases, J shed 6 bases, and the junction held 7 bases outside the gene matches.